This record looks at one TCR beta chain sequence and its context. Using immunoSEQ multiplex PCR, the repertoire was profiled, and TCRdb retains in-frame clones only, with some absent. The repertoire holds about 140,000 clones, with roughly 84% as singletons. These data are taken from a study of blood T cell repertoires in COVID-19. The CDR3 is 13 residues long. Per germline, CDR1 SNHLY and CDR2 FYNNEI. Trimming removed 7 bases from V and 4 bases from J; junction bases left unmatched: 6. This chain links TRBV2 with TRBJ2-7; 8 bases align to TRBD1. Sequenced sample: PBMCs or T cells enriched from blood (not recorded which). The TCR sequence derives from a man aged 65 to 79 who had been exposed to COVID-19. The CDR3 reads CASKGQADYEQYF. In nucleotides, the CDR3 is TGTGCCAGCAAGGGACAGGCCGATTACGAGCAGTACTTC.